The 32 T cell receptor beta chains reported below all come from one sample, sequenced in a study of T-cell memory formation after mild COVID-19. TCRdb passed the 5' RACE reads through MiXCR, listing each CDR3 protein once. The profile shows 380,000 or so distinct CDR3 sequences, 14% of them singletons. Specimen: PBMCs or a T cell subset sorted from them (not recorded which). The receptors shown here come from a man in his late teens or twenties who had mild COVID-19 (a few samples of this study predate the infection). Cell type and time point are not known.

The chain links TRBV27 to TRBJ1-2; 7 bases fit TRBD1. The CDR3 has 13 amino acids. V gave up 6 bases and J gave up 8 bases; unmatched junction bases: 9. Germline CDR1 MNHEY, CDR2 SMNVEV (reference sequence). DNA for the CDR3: TGTGCCAGCAGCCGACAGGGCTCTCAAGGCTACACCTTC. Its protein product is CASSRQGSQGYTF.

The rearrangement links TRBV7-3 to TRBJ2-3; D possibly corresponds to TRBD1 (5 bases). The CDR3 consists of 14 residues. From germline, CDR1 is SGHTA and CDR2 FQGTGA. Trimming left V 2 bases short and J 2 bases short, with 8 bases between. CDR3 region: CASSLLGATDTQYF. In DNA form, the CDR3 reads TGTGCCAGCAGCTTACTTGGGGCCACAGATACGCAGTATTTT.

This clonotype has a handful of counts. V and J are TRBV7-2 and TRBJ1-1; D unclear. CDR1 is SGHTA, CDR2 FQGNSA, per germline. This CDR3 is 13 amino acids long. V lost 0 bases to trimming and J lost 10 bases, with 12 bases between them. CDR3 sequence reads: CASSLADGPRAFF. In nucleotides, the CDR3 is TGTGCCAGCAGCTTAGCGGACGGGCCTCGAGCTTTCTTT. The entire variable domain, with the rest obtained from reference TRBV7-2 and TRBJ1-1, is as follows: GAGVSQSPSNKVTEKGKDVELRCDPISGHTALYWYRQSLGQGLEFLIYFQGNSAPDKSGLPSDRFSAERTGGSVSTLTIQRTQQEDSAVYLCASSLADGPRAFFGQGTRLTVV.

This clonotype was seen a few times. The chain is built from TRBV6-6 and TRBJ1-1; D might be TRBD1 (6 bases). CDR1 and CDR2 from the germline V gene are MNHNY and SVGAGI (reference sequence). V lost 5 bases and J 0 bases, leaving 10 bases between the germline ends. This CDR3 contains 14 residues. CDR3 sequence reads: CASSAQGVNTEAFF. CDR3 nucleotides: TGTGCCAGCAGTGCACAGGGAGTGAACACTGAAGCTTTCTTT.

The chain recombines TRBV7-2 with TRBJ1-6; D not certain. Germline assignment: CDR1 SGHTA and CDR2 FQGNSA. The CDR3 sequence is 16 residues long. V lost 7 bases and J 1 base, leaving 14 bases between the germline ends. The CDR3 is CASTLSTGSYNSPLHF. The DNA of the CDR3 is TGTGCCAGCACCCTCTCTACGGGTTCCTATAATTCACCCCTCCACTTT.

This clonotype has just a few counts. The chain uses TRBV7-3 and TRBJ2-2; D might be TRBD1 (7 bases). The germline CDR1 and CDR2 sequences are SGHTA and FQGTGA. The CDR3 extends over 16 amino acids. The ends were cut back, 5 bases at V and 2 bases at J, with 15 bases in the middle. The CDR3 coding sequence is TGTGCCAGCAGCGCCCCAGGGGGGTCTAACACCGGGGAGCTGTTTTTT. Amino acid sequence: CASSAPGGSNTGELFF.

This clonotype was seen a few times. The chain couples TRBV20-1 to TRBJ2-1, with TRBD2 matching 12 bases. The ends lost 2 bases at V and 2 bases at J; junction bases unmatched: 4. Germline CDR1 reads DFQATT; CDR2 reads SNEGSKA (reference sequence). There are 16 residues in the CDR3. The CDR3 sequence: CSARSTSGGAYNEQFF. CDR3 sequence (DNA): TGCAGTGCTAGATCGACTAGCGGGGGCGCCTACAATGAGCAGTTCTTC.

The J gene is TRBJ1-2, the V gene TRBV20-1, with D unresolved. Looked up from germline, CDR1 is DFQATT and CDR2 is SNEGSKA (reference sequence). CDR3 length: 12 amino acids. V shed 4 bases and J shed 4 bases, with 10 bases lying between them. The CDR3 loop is CSAIDMGYGYTF. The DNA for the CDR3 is TGCAGTGCTATCGACATGGGCTATGGCTACACCTTC.

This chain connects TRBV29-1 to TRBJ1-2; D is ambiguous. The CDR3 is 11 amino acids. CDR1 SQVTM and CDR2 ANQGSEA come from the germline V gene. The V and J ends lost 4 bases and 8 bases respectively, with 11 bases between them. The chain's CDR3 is CSVGQFRGYTF. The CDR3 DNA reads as TGCAGCGTTGGGCAGTTCAGAGGCTACACCTTC. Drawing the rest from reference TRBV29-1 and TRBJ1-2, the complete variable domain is SAVISQKPSRDICQRGTSLTIQCQVDSQVTMMFWYRQQPGQSLTLIATANQGSEATYESGFVIDKFPISRPNLTFSTLTVSNMSPEDSSIYLCSVGQFRGYTFGSGTRLTVV.

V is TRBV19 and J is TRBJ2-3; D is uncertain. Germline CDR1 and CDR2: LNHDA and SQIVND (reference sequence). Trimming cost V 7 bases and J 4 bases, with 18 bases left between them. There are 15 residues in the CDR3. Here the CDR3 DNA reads TGTGCCAGTATGTCCGGCTTGAGGAATGCAGATACGCAGTATTTT. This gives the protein CASMSGLRNADTQYF.

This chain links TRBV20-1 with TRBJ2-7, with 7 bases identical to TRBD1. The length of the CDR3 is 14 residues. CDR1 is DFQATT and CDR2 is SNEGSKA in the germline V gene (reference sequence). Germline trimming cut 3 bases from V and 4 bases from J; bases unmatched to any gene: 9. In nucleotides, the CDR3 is TGCAGTGCTAGGGGGACAGAGCTTAAATACGAGCAGTACTTC. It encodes CSARGTELKYEQYF.

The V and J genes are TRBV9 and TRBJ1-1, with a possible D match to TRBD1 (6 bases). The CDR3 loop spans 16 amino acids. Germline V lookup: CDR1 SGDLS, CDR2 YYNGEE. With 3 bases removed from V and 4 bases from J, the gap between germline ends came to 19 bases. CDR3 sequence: CASSASYRVGGTEAFF. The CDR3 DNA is TGTGCCAGCAGCGCCTCCTACAGGGTTGGCGGCACTGAAGCTTTCTTT.

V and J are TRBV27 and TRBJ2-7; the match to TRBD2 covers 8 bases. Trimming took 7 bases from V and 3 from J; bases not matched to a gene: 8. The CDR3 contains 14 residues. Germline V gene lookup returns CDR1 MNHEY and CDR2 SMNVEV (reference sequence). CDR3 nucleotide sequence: TGTGCCAGCAAGGCGGGGGGCCCCTTCTACGAGCAGTACGTC. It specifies CASKAGGPFYEQYV.

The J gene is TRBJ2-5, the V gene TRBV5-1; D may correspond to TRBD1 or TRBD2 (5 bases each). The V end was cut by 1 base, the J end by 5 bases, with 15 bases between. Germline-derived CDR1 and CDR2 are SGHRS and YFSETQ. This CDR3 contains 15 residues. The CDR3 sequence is CASSLYGAPWETQYF. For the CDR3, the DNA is TGCGCCAGCAGCTTGTACGGGGCACCGTGGGAGACCCAGTACTTC.

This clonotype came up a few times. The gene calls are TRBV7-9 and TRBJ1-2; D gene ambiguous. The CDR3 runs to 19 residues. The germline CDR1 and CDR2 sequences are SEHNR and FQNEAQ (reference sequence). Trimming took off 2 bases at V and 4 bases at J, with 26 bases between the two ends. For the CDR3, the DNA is TGTGCCAGCAGCTTACTCGGGCCCGGCCCAGAATCATTTATCTATGGCTACACCTTC. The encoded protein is CASSLLGPGPESFIYGYTF. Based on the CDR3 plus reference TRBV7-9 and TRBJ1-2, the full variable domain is DTGVSQNPRHKITKRGQNVTFRCDPISEHNRLYWYRQTLGQGPEFLTYFQNEAQLEKSRLLSDRFSAERPKGSFSTLEIQRTEQGDSAMYLCASSLLGPGPESFIYGYTFGSGTRLTVV.

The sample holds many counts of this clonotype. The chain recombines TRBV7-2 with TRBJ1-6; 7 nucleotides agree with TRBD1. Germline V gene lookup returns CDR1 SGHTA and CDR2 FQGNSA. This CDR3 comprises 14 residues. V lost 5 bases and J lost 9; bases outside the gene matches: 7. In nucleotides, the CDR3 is TGTGCCAGCAGCCATGGGACAGTGGGTTCACCCCTCCACTTT. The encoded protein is CASSHGTVGSPLHF.

For the CDR3, the DNA is TGTGCCAGCTCACCACCACGAGTGGGTGGCACAGATACGCAGTATTTT. As protein: CASSPPRVGGTDTQYF. The rearrangement uses TRBV18 and TRBJ2-3; the D is unclear. This CDR3 is built from 16 residues. The germline V and J ends were trimmed by 0 bases and 1 base, with 11 bases remaining between them. Germline assignment: CDR1 KGHSH and CDR2 LQKENI.

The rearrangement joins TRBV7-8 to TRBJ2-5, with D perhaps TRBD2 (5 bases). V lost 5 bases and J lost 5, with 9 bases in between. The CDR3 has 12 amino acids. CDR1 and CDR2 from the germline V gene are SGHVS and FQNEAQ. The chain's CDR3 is CASSARGETQYF. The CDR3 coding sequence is TGTGCCAGCAGCGCCCGGGGTGAGACCCAGTACTTC.

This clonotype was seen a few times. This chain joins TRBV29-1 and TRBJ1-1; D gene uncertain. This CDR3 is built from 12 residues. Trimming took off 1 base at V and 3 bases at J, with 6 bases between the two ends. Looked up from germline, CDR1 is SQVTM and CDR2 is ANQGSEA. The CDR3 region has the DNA TGCAGCGTTGAAGGGTCGGACACTGAAGCTTTCTTT. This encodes CSVEGSDTEAFF.

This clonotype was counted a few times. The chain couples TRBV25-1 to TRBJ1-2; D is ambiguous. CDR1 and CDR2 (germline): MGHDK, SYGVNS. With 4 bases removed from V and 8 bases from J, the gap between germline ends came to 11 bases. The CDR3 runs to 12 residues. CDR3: CASSGNFGGYTF. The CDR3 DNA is TGTGCCAGCAGTGGAAACTTCGGAGGCTACACCTTC.

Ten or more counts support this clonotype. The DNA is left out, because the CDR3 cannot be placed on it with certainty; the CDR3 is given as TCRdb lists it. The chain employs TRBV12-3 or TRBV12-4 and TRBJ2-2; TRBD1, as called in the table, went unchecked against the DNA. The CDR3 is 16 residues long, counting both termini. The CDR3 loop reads CASTLRARGDTGELFF.

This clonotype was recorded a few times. CDR3 in DNA: TGTGCCTGGGGCCGGGACAGGGGAGGTTATGGCTACACCTTC. Translated: CAWGRDRGGYGYTF. The rearrangement joins TRBV30 to TRBJ1-2; TRBD1 aligns across 10 bases. CDR3 length equals 14 residues. Per germline, CDR1 GTSNPN and CDR2 SVGIG (reference sequence). The ends lost 5 bases at V and 5 bases at J; junction bases unmatched: 8.

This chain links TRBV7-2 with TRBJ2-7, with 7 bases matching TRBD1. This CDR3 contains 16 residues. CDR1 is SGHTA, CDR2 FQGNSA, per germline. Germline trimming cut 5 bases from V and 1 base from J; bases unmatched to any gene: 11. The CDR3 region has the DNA TGTGCCAGCAGCCCCGGTGGGACAGTTTCTTCCTACGAGCAGTACTTC. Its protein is CASSPGGTVSSYEQYF. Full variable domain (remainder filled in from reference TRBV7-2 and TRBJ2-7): GAGVSQSPSNKVTEKGKDVELRCDPISGHTALYWYRQSLGQGLEFLIYFQGNSAPDKSGLPSDRFSAERTGGSVSTLTIQRTQQEDSAVYLCASSPGGTVSSYEQYFGPGTRLTVT.

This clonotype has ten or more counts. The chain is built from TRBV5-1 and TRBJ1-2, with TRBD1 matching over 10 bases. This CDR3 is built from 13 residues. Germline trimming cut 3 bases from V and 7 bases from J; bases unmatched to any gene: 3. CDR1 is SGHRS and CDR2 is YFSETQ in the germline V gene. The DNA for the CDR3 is TGCGCCAGCAGCTATGGGACAGGGGCTGGCTACACCTTC. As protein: CASSYGTGAGYTF.

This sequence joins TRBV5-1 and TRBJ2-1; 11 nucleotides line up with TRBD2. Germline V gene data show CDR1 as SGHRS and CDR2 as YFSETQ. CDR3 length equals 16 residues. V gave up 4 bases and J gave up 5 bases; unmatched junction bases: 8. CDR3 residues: CASSATLAGAHNEQFF. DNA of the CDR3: TGCGCCAGCAGCGCGACACTAGCGGGGGCCCACAATGAGCAGTTCTTC.

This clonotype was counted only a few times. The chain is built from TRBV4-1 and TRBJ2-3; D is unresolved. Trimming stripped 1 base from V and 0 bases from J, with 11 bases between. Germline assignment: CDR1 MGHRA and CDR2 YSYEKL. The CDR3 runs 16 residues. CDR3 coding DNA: TGCGCCAGCAGCCAAGGACGATCCCGGAGCACAGATACGCAGTATTTT. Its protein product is CASSQGRSRSTDTQYF.

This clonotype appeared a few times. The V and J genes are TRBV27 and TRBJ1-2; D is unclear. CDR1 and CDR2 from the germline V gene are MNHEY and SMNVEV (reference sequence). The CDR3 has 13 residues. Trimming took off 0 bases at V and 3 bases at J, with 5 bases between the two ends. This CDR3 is CASSLSPHYGYTF. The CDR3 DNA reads TGTGCCAGCAGTTTATCCCCGCACTATGGCTACACCTTC.

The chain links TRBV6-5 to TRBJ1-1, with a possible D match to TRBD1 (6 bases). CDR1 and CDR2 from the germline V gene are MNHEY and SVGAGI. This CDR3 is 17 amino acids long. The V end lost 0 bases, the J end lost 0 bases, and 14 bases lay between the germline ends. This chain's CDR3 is CASSYSIRGSMNTEAFF. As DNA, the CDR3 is TGTGCCAGCAGTTACTCGATAAGGGGGAGTATGAACACTGAAGCTTTCTTT.

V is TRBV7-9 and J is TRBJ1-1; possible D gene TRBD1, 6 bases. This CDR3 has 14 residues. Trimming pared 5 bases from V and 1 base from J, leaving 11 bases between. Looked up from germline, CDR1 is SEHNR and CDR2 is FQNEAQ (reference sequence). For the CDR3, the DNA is TGTGCCAGCAGCATACAGGGTGCGAACACTGAAGCTTTCTTT. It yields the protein CASSIQGANTEAFF.

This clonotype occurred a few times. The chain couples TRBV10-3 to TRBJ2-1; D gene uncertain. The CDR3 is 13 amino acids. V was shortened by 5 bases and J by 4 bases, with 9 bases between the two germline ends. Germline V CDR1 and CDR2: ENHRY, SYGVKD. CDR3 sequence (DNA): TGTGCCATCAGTACAACGCCTTACAATGAGCAGTTCTTC. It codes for CAISTTPYNEQFF.

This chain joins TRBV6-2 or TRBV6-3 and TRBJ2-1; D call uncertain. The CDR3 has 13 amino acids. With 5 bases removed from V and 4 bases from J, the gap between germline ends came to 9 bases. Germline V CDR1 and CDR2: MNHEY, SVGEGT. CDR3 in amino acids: CASSRSEYNEQFF. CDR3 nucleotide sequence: TGTGCCAGCAGTAGGTCTGAATACAATGAGCAGTTCTTC.

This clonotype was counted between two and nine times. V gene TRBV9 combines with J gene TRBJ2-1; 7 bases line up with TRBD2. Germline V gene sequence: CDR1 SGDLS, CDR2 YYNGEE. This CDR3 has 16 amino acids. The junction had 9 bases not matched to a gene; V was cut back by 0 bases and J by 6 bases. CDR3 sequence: CASSVDNSGRFNEQFF. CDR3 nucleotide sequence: TGTGCCAGCAGCGTAGATAATAGCGGGCGTTTCAATGAGCAGTTCTTC.